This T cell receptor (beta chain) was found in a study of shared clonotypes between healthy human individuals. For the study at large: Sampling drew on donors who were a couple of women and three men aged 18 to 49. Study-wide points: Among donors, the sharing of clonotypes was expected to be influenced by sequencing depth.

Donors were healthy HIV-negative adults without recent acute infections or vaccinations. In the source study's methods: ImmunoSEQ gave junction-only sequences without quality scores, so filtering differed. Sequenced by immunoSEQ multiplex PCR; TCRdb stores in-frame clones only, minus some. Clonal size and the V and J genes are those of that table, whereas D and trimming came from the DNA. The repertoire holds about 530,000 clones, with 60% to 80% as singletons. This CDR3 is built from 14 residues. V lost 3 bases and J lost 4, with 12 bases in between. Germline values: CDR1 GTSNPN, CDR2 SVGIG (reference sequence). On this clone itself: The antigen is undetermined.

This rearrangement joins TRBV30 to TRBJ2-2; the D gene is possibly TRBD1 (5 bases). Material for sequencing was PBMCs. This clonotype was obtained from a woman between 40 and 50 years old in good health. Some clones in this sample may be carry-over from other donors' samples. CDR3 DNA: TGTGCCTGGAGCGGCAGGGTCCGCACCGGGGAGCTGTTTTTT. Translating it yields CAWSGRVRTGELFF.